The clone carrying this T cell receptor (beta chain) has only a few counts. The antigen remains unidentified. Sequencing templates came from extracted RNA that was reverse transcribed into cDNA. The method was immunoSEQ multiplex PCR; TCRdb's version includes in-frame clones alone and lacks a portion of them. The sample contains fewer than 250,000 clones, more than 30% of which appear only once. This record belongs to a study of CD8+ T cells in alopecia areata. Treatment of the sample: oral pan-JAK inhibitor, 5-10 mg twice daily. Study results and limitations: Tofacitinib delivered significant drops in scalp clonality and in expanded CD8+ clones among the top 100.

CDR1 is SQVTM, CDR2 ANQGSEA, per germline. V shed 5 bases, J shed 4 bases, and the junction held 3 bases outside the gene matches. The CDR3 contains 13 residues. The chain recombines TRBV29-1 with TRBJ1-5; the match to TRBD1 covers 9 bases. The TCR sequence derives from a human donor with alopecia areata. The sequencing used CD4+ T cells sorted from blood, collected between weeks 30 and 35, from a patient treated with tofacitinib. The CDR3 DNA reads TGCAGCGTTATGACAGGGGGAAATCAGCCCCAGCATTTT. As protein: CSVMTGGNQPQHF.